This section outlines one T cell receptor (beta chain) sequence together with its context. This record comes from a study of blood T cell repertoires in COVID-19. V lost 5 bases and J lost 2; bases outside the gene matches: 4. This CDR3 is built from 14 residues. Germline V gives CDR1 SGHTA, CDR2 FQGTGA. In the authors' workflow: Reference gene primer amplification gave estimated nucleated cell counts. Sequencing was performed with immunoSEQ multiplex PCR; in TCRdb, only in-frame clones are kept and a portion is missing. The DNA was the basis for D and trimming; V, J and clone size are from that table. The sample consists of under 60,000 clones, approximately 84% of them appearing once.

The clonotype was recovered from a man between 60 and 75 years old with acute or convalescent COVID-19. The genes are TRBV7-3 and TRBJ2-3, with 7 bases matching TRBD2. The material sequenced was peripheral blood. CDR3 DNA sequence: TGTGCCAGCAGCCCCGCGGGGGTCACAGATACGCAGTATTTT. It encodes CASSPAGVTDTQYF.